The 9 T cell receptor beta chains presented below share a single source sample, sequenced in a study of identical twins. One entry per CDR3 protein, called by TCRdb with MiXCR from the 5' RACE reads. Here the sample spans under 300,000 distinct CDR3 sequences, about an eighth being singletons. The sequencing sample was made of memory (CD45RO+) T cells sorted from blood. The receptor set was obtained from a woman aged 18-35 years in good health.

This chain joins TRBV5-8 and TRBJ2-7, with a weak D call TRBD1 (6 bases). Trimming removed 4 bases at V and 2 bases at J, with 13 bases between. The CDR3 is 14 amino acids. Germline V gives CDR1 SGHTS, CDR2 YDEGEE. CDR3: CASSVRDITYEQYF. CDR3 DNA: TGTGCCAGCAGCGTCCGGGACATTACCTACGAGCAGTACTTC.

This clonotype showed up just once. The chain carries TRBV11-2 and TRBJ2-1; 9 bases are shared with TRBD2. The CDR3 runs 16 residues. V lost 3 bases and J lost 4; bases outside the gene matches: 7. Germline CDR1 is SGHAT and CDR2 is FQNNGV. The CDR3 here is CASSFRLAGLYNEQFF. The CDR3 DNA sequence: TGTGCCAGCAGCTTTCGCCTAGCGGGATTATACAATGAGCAGTTCTTC.

This chain connects TRBV5-6 to TRBJ1-1; the D gene is possibly TRBD1 (6 bases). Germline loops: CDR1 SGHDT, CDR2 YYEEEE. The CDR3 has 13 residues. Trimming left V 6 bases short and J 1 base short, with 10 bases between. Here the CDR3 reads CASNLDRNTEAFF. CDR3 in DNA: TGTGCCAGCAACCTGGACAGGAACACTGAAGCTTTCTTT.

This clonotype was counted between two and nine times. V usage is TRBV5-4 and J usage is TRBJ2-7, with D perhaps TRBD2 (6 bases). The CDR3 covers 13 residues. Germline V CDR1 and CDR2: SGHNT, YYREEE (reference sequence). The V gene lost 4 bases and the J gene lost 3 bases, with 11 bases spanning the gap. CDR3 residues: CASSGGLDYEQYF. CDR3 nucleotide sequence: TGTGCCAGCAGCGGGGGACTCGACTACGAGCAGTACTTC.

The chain links TRBV6-5 to TRBJ1-6; D may be TRBD1 (5 bases). Germline V CDR1 and CDR2: MNHEY, SVGAGI. V lost 0 bases, J lost 10 bases, and 13 bases lay in between. The CDR3 has 15 residues. DNA of the CDR3: TGTGCCAGCAGTTACTCGTGGCAGGGCAACTCACCCCTCCACTTT. Its translation: CASSYSWQGNSPLHF.

The chain recombines TRBV6-1 with TRBJ2-7; 8 bases are shared with TRBD2. This CDR3 comprises 14 residues. Per germline, CDR1 MNHNS and CDR2 SASEGT. The junction had 6 bases not matched to a gene; V was cut back by 7 bases and J by 1 base. The CDR3 protein is CASTEGTSSYEQYF. For the CDR3, the DNA is TGTGCCAGCACCGAGGGGACTAGTTCCTACGAGCAGTACTTC.

This chain connects TRBV11-3 to TRBJ1-2, with 11 bases that match TRBD1. The CDR3 length is 14 residues. The germline V gene has CDR1 SGHNT and CDR2 YENEEA. V gave up 4 bases and J gave up 7 bases; unmatched junction bases: 5. This CDR3 reads CASSSDRGQSGYTF. The CDR3 region has the DNA TGTGCCAGCAGCTCGGACAGGGGGCAATCTGGCTACACCTTC.

This clonotype was seen repeatedly, ten times or more. The chain is built from TRBV12-3 or TRBV12-4 and TRBJ2-3; 7 nucleotides agree with TRBD2. The V gene end was trimmed by 0 bases and the J gene end by 1 base; junction bases not matched to a gene: 7. This CDR3 has 17 residues. Here the CDR3 reads CASSLAGGSGRTDTQYF. The CDR3 DNA reads as TGTGCCAGCAGTTTAGCCGGGGGTAGCGGGCGCACAGATACGCAGTATTTT.

This clonotype was recorded a few times. The rearrangement joins TRBV5-1 to TRBJ2-3; D might be TRBD2 (5 bases). Trimming took off 4 bases at V and 3 bases at J, with 15 bases between the two ends. The CDR3 spans 15 residues. Germline V gene sequence: CDR1 SGHRS, CDR2 YFSETQ. This chain's CDR3 is CASSPGPAGTDTQYF. CDR3 in DNA: TGCGCCAGCAGCCCCGGTCCTGCGGGTACAGATACGCAGTATTTT.